This T cell receptor beta chain came from a study of shared clonotypes between healthy human individuals. Looking at the study overall: A couple of women and a few men aged 18 to 49 served as donors.

Study-level findings and limits: With a handful of donors compared, about 5.2% of naive CD4 clonotypes were shared. The four-donor shared clonotypes exceeded non-shared clonotypes in generation probability, with non-shared ones scoring lower.

About this clone: Its antigen is unknown.

Germline V gene lookup returns CDR1 MDHEN and CDR2 SYDVKM. This CDR3 spans 12 amino acids. V gave up 7 bases and J gave up 4 bases, with 10 bases separating them. Profiling relied on immunoSEQ multiplex PCR, and the TCRdb table lists in-frame clones only, not all of them. The sample carries approximately 2.5 million clones, 93% recorded once. The clonotype was recovered from a man in his late teens or twenties in good health. Some clones in this sample may be carry-over from other donors' samples. Source material: naive CD4+ T cells from PBMCs. Indicated subset: CD45RA+ positively selected. This rearrangement joins TRBV28 to TRBJ1-2; D unclear. Here the CDR3 DNA reads TGTGCCAGCACTACGGGTTTCTATGGCTACACCTTC. Its translation is CASTTGFYGYTF.